The next 19 T cell receptor beta chains were all read from a single sample in a study of human T cells and chemical hapten exposure. Noted time point: pre-sensitization, week 0. As to treatment: therapeutic diphenylcyclopropenone sensitization with weekly scalp DPC. MiXCR, run by TCRdb on the RACE reads, gives a single entry per CDR3 protein. The table lists about 61,000 distinct CDR3 sequences, about 6.7% of them singletons. Material: whole blood, obtained in connection with sensitization to the hapten diphenylcyclopropenone (DPC). The source of these receptors is a woman in her thirties with alopecia areata. Some clones in this sample may be carry-over from other donors' samples.

In this sample, this clonotype turned up a few times. This chain joins TRBV12-3 or TRBV12-4 and TRBJ1-2; D remains unclear. The CDR3 runs to 15 residues. V was trimmed by 5 bases and J by 0 bases, leaving 13 bases between them. The CDR3 sequence is CASSPGGWANYGYTF. CDR3 nucleotides: TGTGCCAGCAGTCCCGGAGGGTGGGCTAACTATGGCTACACCTTC.

At least ten counts were recorded for this clonotype. The V call is TRBV6-4, the J call TRBJ1-6, with D uncertain. The CDR3 totals 14 residues. Deletions cut 2 bases from V and 0 bases from J, with 2 bases between. Germline V CDR1 and CDR2: MRHNA, SNTAGT. This CDR3 is CASSDNSYNSPLHF. The CDR3, as DNA: TGTGCCAGCAGTGACAACTCCTATAATTCACCCCTCCACTTT.

This clonotype was seen at least ten times. The DNA for the CDR3 is TGTGCCAGCAGTTTAGTAAATTCACCCCTCCACTTT. This sequence encodes CASSLVNSPLHF. The V gene is TRBV27, the J gene TRBJ1-6; no firm D call. V lost 2 bases to trimming and J lost 7 bases, with 3 bases between them. Germline V gives CDR1 MNHEY, CDR2 SMNVEV (reference sequence). The CDR3 sequence is 12 residues long.

This clonotype came up many times. The rearrangement joins TRBV29-1 to TRBJ2-7, with 7 bases matching TRBD1. The V and J ends lost 8 bases and 2 bases, in that order; junction bases with no gene match: 9. CDR1 and CDR2 (germline): SQVTM, ANQGSEA. The length of the CDR3 is 13 residues. The CDR3 here is CSTTGTVAYEQYF. Here the CDR3 DNA reads TGCAGCACAACCGGGACAGTGGCCTACGAGCAGTACTTC.

This clonotype has a handful of counts. The gene calls are TRBV29-1 and TRBJ1-1, with no clear D. This CDR3 is built from 14 residues. Deletions cut 1 base from V and 1 base from J, with 10 bases between. Germline V gives CDR1 SQVTM, CDR2 ANQGSEA. CDR3 loop: CSVEGGRANTEAFF. As DNA, the CDR3 is TGCAGCGTTGAAGGCGGTAGGGCGAACACTGAAGCTTTCTTT.

This clonotype was counted a few times. V is TRBV19 and J is TRBJ2-5; 7 bases line up with TRBD1. The V gene's germline CDR1 is LNHDA and CDR2 SQIVND (reference sequence). V gave up 4 bases and J gave up 3 bases; unmatched junction bases: 8. The CDR3 has 15 amino acids. This CDR3 reads CASSSRDRAEETQYF. The CDR3 nucleotides read TGTGCCAGTAGTAGCCGGGACAGAGCCGAAGAGACCCAGTACTTC.

This clonotype has at least ten counts. The CDR3 DNA follows: TGCGCCAGCAGTGAGGGGGCGCTTGGCACTGAAGCTTTCTTT. This encodes CASSEGALGTEAFF. This chain joins TRBV10-2 and TRBJ1-1; D perhaps matches TRBD1 (5 bases). Trimming took off 2 bases at V and 4 bases at J, with 11 bases between the two ends. Germline CDR1 is WSHSY and CDR2 is SAAADI. This CDR3 is built from 14 residues.

CDR3 bases: TGTGCCTGGAGTGGACAGCGGAATCAGCCCCAGCATTTT. Protein: CAWSGQRNQPQHF. The chain combines TRBV30 with TRBJ1-5; possible D gene TRBD1, 5 bases. Germline V gene sequence: CDR1 GTSNPN, CDR2 SVGIG (reference sequence). The length of the CDR3 is 13 residues. V was cut by 1 base and J by 4 bases, with 8 bases left in between.

This clonotype was observed at least ten times. The J gene is TRBJ2-1, the V gene TRBV6-1; 8 bases are shared with TRBD2. The trim removed 4 bases at V and 2 bases at J, leaving 10 bases unmatched. The CDR3 extends over 17 amino acids. Per the germline V gene, CDR1 is MNHNS and CDR2 is SASEGT. The CDR3 DNA follows: TGTGCCAGCAGTGCAGCCGGCGCGGGGGGTCCCTACAATGAGCAGTTCTTC. This gives the protein CASSAAGAGGPYNEQFF.

Many counts were recorded for this clonotype. The chain has TRBV9 and TRBJ2-2, with D hard to call. The length of the CDR3 is 14 residues. Germline assignment: CDR1 SGDLS and CDR2 YYNGEE. Trimming removed 0 bases from V and 5 bases from J, with 8 bases in between. CDR3 DNA sequence: TGTGCCAGCAGCGTAGCAGGTTCTACCGGGGAGCTGTTTTTT. Its translation is CASSVAGSTGELFF.

Many counts were recorded for this clonotype. The CDR3 is CASRQGRDEQFF. The CDR3 coding sequence is TGCGCCAGCAGACAGGGGAGGGATGAGCAGTTCTTC. The V and J genes are TRBV5-1 and TRBJ2-1, with D perhaps given as TRBD1 or TRBD2 (7 bases each). Looked up from germline, CDR1 is SGHRS and CDR2 is YFSETQ. The CDR3 covers 12 residues. Between the trimmed V and J ends, which lost 5 bases and 8 bases, there was a span of 11 bases.

This clonotype occurred many times. V is TRBV5-4 and J is TRBJ1-3, with D maybe TRBD1 (5 bases). Trimming stripped 2 bases from V and 0 bases from J, with 9 bases between. The length of the CDR3 is 15 residues. Germline CDR1 reads SGHNT; CDR2 reads YYREEE (reference sequence). CDR3 amino acids: CASSFGQNSGNTIYF. CDR3 DNA sequence: TGTGCCAGCAGCTTTGGACAAAACTCTGGAAACACCATATATTTT.

This clonotype was observed at least ten times. The V gene is TRBV12-3 or TRBV12-4, the J gene TRBJ1-5; the D gene is possibly TRBD1 (6 bases). This CDR3 region has 13 residues. V dropped 4 bases and J dropped 4 bases, with 8 bases sitting between them. This CDR3 is CASSWGLNQPQHF. For the CDR3, the DNA is TGTGCCAGCAGTTGGGGGCTGAATCAGCCCCAGCATTTT.

This clonotype was found many times. This chain joins TRBV20-1 and TRBJ2-7; a weak D match, TRBD1 (6 bases). V was shortened by 1 base and J by 6 bases, with 13 bases between the two germline ends. CDR1 and CDR2 (germline): DFQATT, SNEGSKA (reference sequence). This CDR3 has 13 residues. CDR3 bases: TGCAGTGCTAGAGTAACAGGGTCATCCGAGCAGTACTTC. This translates into CSARVTGSSEQYF.

There are a few counts of this clonotype. This chain links TRBV5-6 with TRBJ2-1; tentatively, D is TRBD1 or TRBD2 (5 bases each). CDR1 and CDR2 from the germline V gene are SGHDT and YYEEEE. Trimming stripped 4 bases from V and 6 bases from J, with 11 bases between. The CDR3 runs to 13 residues. For the CDR3, the DNA is TGTGCCAGCAGCATGGGGCGGGCCAATGAGCAGTTCTTC. This gives the protein CASSMGRANEQFF.

This clonotype was recorded at least ten times. The CDR3 loop is CSVRKRVDTYEQYF. Here the CDR3 DNA reads TGCAGCGTCCGAAAGCGGGTTGATACCTACGAGCAGTACTTC. The chain links TRBV29-1 to TRBJ2-7; a possible D gene is TRBD2 (6 bases). Germline V gives CDR1 SQVTM, CDR2 ANQGSEA. V gave up 6 bases and J gave up 2 bases, with 17 bases separating them. There are 14 residues in the CDR3.

The chain has TRBV7-9 and TRBJ1-1; weak D call: TRBD1 (5 bases). The CDR3 extends over 16 amino acids. The germline V gene encodes CDR1 SEHNR and CDR2 FQNEAQ (reference sequence). The V end was cut by 1 base, the J end by 0 bases, with 12 bases between. CDR3: CASSLGIQVMNTEAFF. CDR3 in DNA: TGTGCCAGCAGCTTAGGGATACAGGTTATGAACACTGAAGCTTTCTTT.

This clonotype was counted at least ten times. The V gene is TRBV20-1, the J gene TRBJ1-5; tentatively, D is TRBD1 (6 bases). Per the germline V gene, CDR1 is DFQATT and CDR2 is SNEGSKA (reference sequence). V shed 3 bases and J shed 6 bases, with 15 bases lying between them. The CDR3 runs 14 residues. Written as DNA, the CDR3 is TGCAGTGCTAGTGGGGGCGCTTACGGTCAGCCCCAGCATTTT. Translating it yields CSASGGAYGQPQHF.

Many counts were recorded for this clonotype. The V gene is TRBV7-2, the J gene TRBJ2-2; D not resolved. Looked up from germline, CDR1 is SGHTA and CDR2 is FQGNSA. The V and J ends lost 5 bases and 5 bases respectively, with 15 bases between them. This CDR3 contains 15 residues. The CDR3 DNA sequence: TGTGCCAGCAGCCCCTATTTTTCCGGGACCGGGGAGCTGTTTTTT. This translates into CASSPYFSGTGELFF.